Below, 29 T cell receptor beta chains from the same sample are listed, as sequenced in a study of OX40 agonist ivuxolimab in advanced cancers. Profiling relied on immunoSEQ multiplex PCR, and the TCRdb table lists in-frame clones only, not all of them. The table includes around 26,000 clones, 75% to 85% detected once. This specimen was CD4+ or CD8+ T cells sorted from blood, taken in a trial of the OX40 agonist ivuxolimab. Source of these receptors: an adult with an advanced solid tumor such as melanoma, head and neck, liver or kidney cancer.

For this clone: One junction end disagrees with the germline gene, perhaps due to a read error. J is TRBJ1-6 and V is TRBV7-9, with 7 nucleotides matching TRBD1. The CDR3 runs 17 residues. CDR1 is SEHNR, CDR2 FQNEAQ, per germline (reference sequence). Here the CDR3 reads CTSSTHDREGSNSPLHF. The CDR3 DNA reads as TGTACCAGCAGCACCCATGACAGGGAGGGAAGTAATTCGCCCCTCCACTTT.

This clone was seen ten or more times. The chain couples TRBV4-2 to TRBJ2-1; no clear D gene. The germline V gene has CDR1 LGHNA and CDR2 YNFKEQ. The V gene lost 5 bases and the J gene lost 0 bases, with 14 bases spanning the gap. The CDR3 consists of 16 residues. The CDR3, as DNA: TGTGCCAGCAGCTTAATAGCCGGTAGCTCCTACAATGAGCAGTTCTTC. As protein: CASSLIAGSSYNEQFF.

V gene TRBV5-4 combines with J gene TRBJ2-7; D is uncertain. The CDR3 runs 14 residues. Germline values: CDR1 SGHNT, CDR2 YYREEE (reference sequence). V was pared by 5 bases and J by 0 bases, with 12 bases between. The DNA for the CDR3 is TGTGCCAGCAGTGAAGTCCCCAGCTCCTACGAGCAGTACTTC. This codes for CASSEVPSSYEQYF. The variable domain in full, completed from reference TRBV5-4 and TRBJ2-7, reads ETGVTQSPTHLIKTRGQQVTLRCSSQSGHNTVSWYQQALGQGPQFIFQYYREEENGRGNFPPRFSGLQFPNYSSELNVNALELDDSALYLCASSEVPSSYEQYFGPGTRLTVT.

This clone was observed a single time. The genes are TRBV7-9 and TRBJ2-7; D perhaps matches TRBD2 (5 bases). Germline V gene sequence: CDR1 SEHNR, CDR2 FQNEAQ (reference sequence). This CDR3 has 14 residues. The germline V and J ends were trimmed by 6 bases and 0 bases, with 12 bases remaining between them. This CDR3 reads CASSSDYPSYEQYF. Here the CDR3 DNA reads TGTGCCAGCAGTTCTGACTACCCCTCCTACGAGCAGTACTTC. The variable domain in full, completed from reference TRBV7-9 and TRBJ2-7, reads DTGVSQNPRHKITKRGQNVTFRCDPISEHNRLYWYRQTLGQGPEFLTYFQNEAQLEKSRLLSDRFSAERPKGSFSTLEIQRTEQGDSAMYLCASSSDYPSYEQYFGPGTRLTVT.

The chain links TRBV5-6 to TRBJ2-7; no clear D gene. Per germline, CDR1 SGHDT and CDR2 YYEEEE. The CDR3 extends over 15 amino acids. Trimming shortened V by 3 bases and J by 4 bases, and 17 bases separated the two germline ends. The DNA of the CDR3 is TGTGCCAGCAGCTGGAAGTATGGCTCGTCATACGAGCAGTACTTC. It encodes CASSWKYGSSYEQYF.

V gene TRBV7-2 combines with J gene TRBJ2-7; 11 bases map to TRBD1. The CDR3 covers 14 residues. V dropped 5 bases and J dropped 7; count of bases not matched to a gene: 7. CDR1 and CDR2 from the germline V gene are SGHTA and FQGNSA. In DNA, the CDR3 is TGTGCCAGCAGCCCGGGACAGGGGGGAAGAGAGCAGTACTTC. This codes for CASSPGQGGREQYF.

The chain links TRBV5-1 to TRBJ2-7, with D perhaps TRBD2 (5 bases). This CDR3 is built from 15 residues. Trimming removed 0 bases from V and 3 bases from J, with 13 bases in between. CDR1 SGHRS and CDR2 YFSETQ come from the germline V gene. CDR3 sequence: CASSLETGTGYEQYF. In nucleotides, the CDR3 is TGCGCCAGCAGCTTGGAGACGGGAACTGGCTACGAGCAGTACTTC.

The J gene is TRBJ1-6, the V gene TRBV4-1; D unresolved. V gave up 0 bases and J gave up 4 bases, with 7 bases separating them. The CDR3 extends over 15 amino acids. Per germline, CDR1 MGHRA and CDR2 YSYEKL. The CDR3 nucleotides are TGCGCCAGCAGCCAAGATCAACCGTATAATTCACCCCTCCACTTT. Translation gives CASSQDQPYNSPLHF.

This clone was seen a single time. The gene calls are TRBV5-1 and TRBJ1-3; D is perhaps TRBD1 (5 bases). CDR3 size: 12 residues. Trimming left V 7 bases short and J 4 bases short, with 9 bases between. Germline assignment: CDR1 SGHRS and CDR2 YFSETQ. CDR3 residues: CASQGAGNTIYF. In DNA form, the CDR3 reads TGCGCCAGCCAGGGAGCCGGAAACACCATATATTTT.

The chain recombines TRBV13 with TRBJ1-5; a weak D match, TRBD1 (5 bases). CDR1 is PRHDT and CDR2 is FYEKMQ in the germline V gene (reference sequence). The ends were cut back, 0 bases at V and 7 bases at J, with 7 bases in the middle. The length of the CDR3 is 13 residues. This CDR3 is CASSLGDRQPQHF. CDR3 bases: TGTGCCAGCAGCTTAGGCGACAGACAGCCCCAGCATTTT. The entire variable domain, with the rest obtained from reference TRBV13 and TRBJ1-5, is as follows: AAGVIQSPRHLIKEKRETATLKCYPIPRHDTVYWYQQGPGQDPQFLISFYEKMQSDKGSIPDRFSAQQFSDYHSELNMSSLELGDSALYFCASSLGDRQPQHFGDGTRLSIL.

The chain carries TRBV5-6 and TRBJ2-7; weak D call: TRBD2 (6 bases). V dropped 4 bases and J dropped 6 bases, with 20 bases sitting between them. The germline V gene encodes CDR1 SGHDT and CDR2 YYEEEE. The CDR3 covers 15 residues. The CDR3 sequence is CASSPGGLGMGEQYF. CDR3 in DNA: TGTGCCAGCAGCCCCGGGGGTCTAGGGATGGGCGAGCAGTACTTC. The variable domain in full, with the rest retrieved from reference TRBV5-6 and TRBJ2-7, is DAGVTQSPTHLIKTRGQQVTLRCSPKSGHDTVSWYQQALGQGPQFIFQYYEEEERQRGNFPDRFSGHQFPNYSSELNVNALLLGDSALYLCASSPGGLGMGEQYFGPGTRLTVT.

CDR3 in amino acids: CASGGPQHF. The CDR3 nucleotides are TGTGCTAGTGGGGGGCCCCAGCATTTT. The chain links TRBV12-5 to TRBJ1-5; D is unresolved. The CDR3 is 9 amino acids. V was clipped by 6 bases and J by 9 bases, with 3 bases between them. Germline values: CDR1 LGHNT, CDR2 FRNRAP.

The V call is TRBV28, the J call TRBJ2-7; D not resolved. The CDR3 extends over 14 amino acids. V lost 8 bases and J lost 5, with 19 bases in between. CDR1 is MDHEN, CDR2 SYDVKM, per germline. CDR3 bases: TGTGCCAGCGCTGCCACGGAGTTGGGTAACGAGCAGTACTTC. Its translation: CASAATELGNEQYF.

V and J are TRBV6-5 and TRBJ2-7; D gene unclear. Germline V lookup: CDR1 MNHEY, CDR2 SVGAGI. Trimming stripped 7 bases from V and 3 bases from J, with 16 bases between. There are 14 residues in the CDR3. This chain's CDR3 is CASTPSEGFYEQYF. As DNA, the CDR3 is TGTGCCAGCACCCCTTCGGAAGGCTTCTACGAGCAGTACTTC.

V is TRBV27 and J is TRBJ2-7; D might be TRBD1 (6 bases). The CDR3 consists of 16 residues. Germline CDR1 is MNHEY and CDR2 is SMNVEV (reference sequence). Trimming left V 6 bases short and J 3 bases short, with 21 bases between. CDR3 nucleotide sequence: TGTGCCAGCAGCATTGACACGGGGACAAGCTTCTACGAGCAGTACTTC. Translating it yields CASSIDTGTSFYEQYF.

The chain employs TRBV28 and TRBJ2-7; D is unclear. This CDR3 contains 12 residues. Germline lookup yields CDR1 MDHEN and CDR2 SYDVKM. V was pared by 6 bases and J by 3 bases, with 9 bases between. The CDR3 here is CASSSDNYEQYF. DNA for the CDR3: TGTGCCAGCAGCTCCGACAACTACGAGCAGTACTTC.

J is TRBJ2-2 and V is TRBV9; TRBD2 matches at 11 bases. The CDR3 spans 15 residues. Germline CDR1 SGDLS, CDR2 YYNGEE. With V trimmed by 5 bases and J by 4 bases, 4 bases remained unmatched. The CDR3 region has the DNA TGTGCCAGCAGATCCGGACTAGCGGGCACCGGGGAGCTGTTTTTT. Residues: CASRSGLAGTGELFF.

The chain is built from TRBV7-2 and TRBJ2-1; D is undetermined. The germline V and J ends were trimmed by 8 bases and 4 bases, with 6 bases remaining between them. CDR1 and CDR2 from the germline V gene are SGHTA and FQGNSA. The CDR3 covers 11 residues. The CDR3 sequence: CASGVYNEQFF. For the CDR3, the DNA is TGTGCCAGCGGGGTTTACAATGAGCAGTTCTTC.

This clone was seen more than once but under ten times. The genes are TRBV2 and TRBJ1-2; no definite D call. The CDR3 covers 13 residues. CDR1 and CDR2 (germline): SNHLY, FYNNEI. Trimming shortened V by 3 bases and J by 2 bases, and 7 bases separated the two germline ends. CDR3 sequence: CASSDEGNYGYTF. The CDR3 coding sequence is TGTGCCAGCAGTGACGAGGGCAACTATGGCTACACCTTC.

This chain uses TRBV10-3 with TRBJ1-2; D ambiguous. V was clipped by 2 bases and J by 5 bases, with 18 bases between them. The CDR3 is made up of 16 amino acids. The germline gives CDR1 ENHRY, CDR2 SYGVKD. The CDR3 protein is CAISESTEAILYGYTF. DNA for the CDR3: TGTGCCATCAGTGAGAGCACAGAGGCTATCCTTTATGGCTACACCTTC.

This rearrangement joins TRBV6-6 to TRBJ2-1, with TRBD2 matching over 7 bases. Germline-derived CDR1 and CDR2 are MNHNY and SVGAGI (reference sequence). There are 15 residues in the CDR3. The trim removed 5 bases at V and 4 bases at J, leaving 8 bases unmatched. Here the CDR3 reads CASSHERGLYNEQFF. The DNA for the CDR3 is TGTGCCAGCAGTCACGAGCGGGGCCTTTACAATGAGCAGTTCTTC.

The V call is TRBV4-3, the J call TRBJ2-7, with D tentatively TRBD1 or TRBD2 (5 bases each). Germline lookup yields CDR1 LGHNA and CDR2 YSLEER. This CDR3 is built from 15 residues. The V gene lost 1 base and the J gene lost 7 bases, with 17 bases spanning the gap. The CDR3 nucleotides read TGCGCCAGCAGCCAAGGAACCGGGCCTGAGGGGGAGCAGTACTTC. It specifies CASSQGTGPEGEQYF.

The chain's CDR3 is CASSFGTSEQFF. In DNA form, the CDR3 reads TGTGCCAGCAGCTTCGGGACTAGCGAACAGTTCTTC. The chain carries TRBV11-2 and TRBJ2-1, with 10 bases aligning to TRBD2. CDR3 length: 12 amino acids. With V trimmed by 3 bases and J by 13 bases, 3 bases remained unmatched. Per the germline V gene, CDR1 is SGHAT and CDR2 is FQNNGV.

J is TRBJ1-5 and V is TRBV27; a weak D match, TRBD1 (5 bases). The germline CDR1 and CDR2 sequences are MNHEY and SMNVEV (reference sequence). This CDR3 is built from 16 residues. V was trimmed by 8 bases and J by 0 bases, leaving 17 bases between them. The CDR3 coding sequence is TGTGCCAGCCTCCCGGGGGGAGCGAATAGCAATCAGCCCCAGCATTTT. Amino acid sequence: CASLPGGANSNQPQHF.

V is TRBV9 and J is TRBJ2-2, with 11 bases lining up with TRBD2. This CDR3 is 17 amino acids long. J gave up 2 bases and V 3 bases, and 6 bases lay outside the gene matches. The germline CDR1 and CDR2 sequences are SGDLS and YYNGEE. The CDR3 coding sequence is TGTGCCAGCAGCGACACACTAGCGGGAGCCAACACCGGGGAGCTGTTTTTT. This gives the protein CASSDTLAGANTGELFF.

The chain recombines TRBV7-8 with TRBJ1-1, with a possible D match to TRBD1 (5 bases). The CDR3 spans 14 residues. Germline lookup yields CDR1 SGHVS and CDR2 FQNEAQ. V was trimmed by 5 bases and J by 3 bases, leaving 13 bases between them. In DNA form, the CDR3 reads TGTGCCAGCAGCGGGGACCAAATCTACACTGAAGCTTTCTTT. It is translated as CASSGDQIYTEAFF.

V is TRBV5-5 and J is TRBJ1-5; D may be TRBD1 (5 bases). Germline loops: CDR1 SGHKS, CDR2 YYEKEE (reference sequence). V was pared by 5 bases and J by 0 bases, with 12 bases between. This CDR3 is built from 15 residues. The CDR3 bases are TGTGCCAGCAGATACAGGCTCAATAGCAATCAGCCCCAGCATTTT. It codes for CASRYRLNSNQPQHF.

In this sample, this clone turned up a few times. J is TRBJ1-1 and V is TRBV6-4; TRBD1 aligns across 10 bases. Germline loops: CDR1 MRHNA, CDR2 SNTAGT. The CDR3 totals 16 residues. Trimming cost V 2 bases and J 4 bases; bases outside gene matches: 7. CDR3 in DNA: TGTGCCAGCAGTGACGGGACAGGGGATGGGAGCACTGAAGCTTTCTTT. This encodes CASSDGTGDGSTEAFF.

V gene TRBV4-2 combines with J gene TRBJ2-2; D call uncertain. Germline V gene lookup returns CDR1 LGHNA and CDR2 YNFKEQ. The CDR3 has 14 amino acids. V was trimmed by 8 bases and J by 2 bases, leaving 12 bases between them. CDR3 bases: TGTGCCAGCTCGCCGGGTTACAACACCGGGGAGCTGTTTTTT. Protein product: CASSPGYNTGELFF.